This T cell receptor (beta chain) was profiled in a study of CD8 T cells in ankylosing spondylitis. Findings of the study overall: Before this, some motif variants had been reported in reactive arthritis synovial fluid and blood. Reportedly, significant enrichment of disease-linked clones occurred in matched ankylosing spondylitis synovial fluid. About 8 highly homologous variants made up a TCR beta motif that seemed to typify ankylosing spondylitis blood.

The CDR3 totals 15 residues. V lost 3 bases to trimming and J lost 2 bases; unmatched junction nucleotides: 6. Germline CDR1 is SGDLS and CDR2 is YYNGEE. As to this clonotype: What it binds is not known.

Molecular-barcoded quantitative 5'-RACE produced these TCR beta libraries. TCRdb itself ran the 5' RACE reads through MiXCR, one entry per CDR3 protein. The sample records some 150,000 distinct CDR3 sequences, approximately 44% being singletons. The chain carries TRBV9 and TRBJ2-7; TRBD2 aligns across 9 bases. The TCR comes from a male donor with ankylosing spondylitis. Sequenced: synovial fluid, either unsorted or a sorted T cell fraction (not recorded which). As DNA, the CDR3 is TGTGCCAGCAGCGAGACTAGCGGACCCCCCTACGAGCAGTACTTC. Translated: CASSETSGPPYEQYF.